This TCR beta chain was documented in a study of OX40 agonist ivuxolimab in advanced cancers. Study-wide context: A diagnosis of hepatocellular carcinoma, melanoma, renal cell or head and neck cancer was present in dose-escalation patients. In three patients, partial responses were observed, one with hepatocellular carcinoma and two with cutaneous melanoma.

This CDR3 is 15 amino acids long. The V gene lost 11 bases and the J gene lost 0 bases, with 16 bases spanning the gap. Germline values: CDR1 MNHEY, CDR2 SMNVEV (reference sequence). The study, taken as a whole, reports: Dose levels from 0.1 to 3.0 mg/kg saw CD4+ and CD8+ blood T cells expand clonally by week 6.

A note on this clone: The antigen is unknown.

The assay was immunoSEQ multiplex PCR, and TCRdb's table has in-frame clones only and misses some. The data contain some 97,000 clones, about nine tenths of them seen just once; the ten biggest clones take up more than 0.25%. The sequencing used CD4+ or CD8+ T cells sorted from blood, collected in a trial of the OX40 agonist ivuxolimab. This chain joins TRBV27 and TRBJ1-4; D is unresolved. The receptor was isolated from an adult with an advanced solid tumor such as melanoma, head and neck, liver or kidney cancer. The CDR3 sequence: CASRQGPATNEKLFF. In DNA form, the CDR3 reads TGTGCCTCACGCCAAGGACCTGCAACTAATGAAAAACTGTTTTTT.